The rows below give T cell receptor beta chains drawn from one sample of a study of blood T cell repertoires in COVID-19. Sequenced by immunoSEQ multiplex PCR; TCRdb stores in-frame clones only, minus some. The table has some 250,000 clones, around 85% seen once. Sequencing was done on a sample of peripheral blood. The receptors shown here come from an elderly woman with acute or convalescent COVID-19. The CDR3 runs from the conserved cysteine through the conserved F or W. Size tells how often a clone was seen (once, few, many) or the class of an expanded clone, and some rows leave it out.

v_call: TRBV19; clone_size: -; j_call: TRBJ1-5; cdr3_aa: CASSGEGQRSNQPQHF
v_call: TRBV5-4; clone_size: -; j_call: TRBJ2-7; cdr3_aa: CASSLGHVAYEQYF
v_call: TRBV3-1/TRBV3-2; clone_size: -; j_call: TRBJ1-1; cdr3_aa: CASSLDRATTEAFF
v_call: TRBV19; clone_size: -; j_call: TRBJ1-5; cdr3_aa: CASSDFSRDRGQPQHF
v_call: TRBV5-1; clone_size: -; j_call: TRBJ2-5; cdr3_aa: CASRRRGNQETQYF
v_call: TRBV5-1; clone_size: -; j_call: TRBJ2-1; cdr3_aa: CASSIQPGSNEQFF
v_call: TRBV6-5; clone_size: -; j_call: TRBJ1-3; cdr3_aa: CASSLSDSSGNTIYF
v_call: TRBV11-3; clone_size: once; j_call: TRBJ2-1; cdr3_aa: CASSLDMRGGYNEQFF
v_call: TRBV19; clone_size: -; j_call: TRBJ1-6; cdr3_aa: CASSPRTGGSYNSPLHF
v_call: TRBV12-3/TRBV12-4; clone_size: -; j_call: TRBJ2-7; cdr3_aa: CASGRGASYEQYF
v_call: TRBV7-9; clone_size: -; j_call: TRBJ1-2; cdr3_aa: CASSLSGSNYGYTF
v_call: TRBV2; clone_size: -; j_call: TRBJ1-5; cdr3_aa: CASSARAQPQHF
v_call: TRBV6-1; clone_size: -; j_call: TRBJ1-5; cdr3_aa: CASSEGTVFGQPQHF
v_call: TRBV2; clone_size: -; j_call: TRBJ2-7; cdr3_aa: CASSPLAGGSYEQYF
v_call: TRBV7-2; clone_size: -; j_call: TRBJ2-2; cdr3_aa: CASSLASGADTGELFF
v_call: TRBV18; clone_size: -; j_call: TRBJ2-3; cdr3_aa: CASSPPLLAGATDTQYF
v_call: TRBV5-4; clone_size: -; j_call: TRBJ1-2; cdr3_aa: CASSLDGQGAWGYTF
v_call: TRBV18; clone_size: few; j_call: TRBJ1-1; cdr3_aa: CASSPILYTEAFF
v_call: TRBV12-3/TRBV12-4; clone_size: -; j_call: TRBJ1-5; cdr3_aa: CASSLRGNQPQHF
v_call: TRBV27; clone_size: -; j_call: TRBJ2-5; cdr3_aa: CASSPGTSGGARRETQYF
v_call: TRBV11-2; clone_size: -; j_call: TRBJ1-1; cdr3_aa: CASSLSQGNTEAFF
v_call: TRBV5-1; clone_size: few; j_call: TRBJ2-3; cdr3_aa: CASMRRGDSTDTQYF
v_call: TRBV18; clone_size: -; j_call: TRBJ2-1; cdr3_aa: CASSPQGVNNEQFF
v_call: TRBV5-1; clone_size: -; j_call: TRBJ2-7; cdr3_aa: CASSPGGTGPYEQYF
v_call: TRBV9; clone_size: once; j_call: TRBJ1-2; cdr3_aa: CASSNPLGVSYGYTF
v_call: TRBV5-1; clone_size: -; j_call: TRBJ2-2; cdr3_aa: CASSPRGPNTGELFF
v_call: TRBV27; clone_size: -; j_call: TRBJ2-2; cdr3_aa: CASRTGLNTGELFF
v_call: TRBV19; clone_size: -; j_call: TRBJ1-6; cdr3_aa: CASSLRDVNSPLHF
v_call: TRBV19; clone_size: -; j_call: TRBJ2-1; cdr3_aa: CASSTPQGLEQFF
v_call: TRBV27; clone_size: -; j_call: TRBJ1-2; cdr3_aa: CASSLSWQAGYTF
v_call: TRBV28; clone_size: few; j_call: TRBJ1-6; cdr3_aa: CASSLGGNSPLHF
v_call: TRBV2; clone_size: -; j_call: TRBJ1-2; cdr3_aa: CASRGDSWHGYTF
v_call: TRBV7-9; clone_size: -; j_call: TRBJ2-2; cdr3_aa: CASSITGMANTGELFF
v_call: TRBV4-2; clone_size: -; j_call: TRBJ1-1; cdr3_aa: CASSPSQQGYTEAFF
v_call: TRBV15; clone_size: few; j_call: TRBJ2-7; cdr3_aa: CATSRGQGTYEQYF
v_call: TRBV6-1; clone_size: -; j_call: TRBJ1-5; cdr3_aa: CASSEARQGHQPQHF
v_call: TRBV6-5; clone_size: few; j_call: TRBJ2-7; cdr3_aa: CASSFSYAGLDEQYF
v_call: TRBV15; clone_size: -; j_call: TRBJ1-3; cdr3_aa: CATSRDSSGNTIYF
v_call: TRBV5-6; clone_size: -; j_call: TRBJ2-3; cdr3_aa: CASSLSFADTQYF
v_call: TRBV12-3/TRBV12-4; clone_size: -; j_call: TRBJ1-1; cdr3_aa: CASGRNTEAFF
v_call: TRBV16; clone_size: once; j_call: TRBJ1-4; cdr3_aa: CASSPRDRLNEKLFF
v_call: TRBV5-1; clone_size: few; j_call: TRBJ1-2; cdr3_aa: CASSLEGMGSYTF
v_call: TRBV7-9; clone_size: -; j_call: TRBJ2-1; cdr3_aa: CASSLAMGGDTGQFF
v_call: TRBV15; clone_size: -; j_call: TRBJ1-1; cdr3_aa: CATSTYVWNTEAFF
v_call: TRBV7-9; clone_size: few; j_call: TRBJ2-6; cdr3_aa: CASSSWSSGANVLTF
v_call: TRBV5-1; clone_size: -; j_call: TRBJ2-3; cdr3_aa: CASSSTSGGASDTQYF